A selection of T cell receptor beta chains follows, all from one sample in a study of CD8 T cells in Susac syndrome. TCRdb recomputed calls from the immunoSEQ multiplex PCR reads with MiXCR, one row per CDR3 protein. The table has 85,000 to 90,000 distinct CDR3 sequences, roughly 91% seen once. The sample consisted of CD8+ T cells from PBMCs. The receptors here all came from a human donor in good health. Both conserved end residues are part of each CDR3. Fields, in order: D gene, V gene, clone size, J gene, CDR3 DNA, CDR3 protein. D genes are given only for firm matches. Only part of the rows carry a size: once, few, many, or a class if the clone is expanded.

NA	TRBV6-2/TRBV6-3	NA	TRBJ1-5	TGTGCCAGCAGTTACGGCGGCCATCAGCCCCAGCATTTT	CASSYGGHQPQHF
NA	TRBV7-9	few	TRBJ2-2	TGTGCCAGCCGCTCGGGTTCCGGGGAGCTGTTTTTT	CASRSGSGELFF
NA	TRBV18	NA	TRBJ2-7	TGTGCCAGCTCACCGCCGACAGATACCTACGAGCAGTACTTC	CASSPPTDTYEQYF
NA	TRBV13	NA	TRBJ2-3	TGTGCCAGCACCCTAAAGATGGTAGATACGCAGTATTTT	CASTLKMVDTQYF
NA	TRBV11-2	NA	TRBJ2-1	TGTGCCAGCAGCTTAGACGAGGGGACCGGCAATGAGCAGTTCTTC	CASSLDEGTGNEQFF
NA	TRBV29-1	NA	TRBJ1-1	TGCAGCGTTGGTCAGGCCACTGAAGCTTTCTTT	CSVGQATEAFF
TRBD2	TRBV23-1	NA	TRBJ2-4	TGCGCCAGCAGTCAACTCGAGGGGCGGGGGGGCTTGAACATTCAGTACTTC	CASSQLEGRGGLNIQYF
NA	TRBV6-1	few	TRBJ2-7	TGTGCCAGCAGTGAATCGGAGACAGAAGCCTACGAGCAGTACTTC	CASSESETEAYEQYF
NA	TRBV18	NA	TRBJ2-5	TGTGCCAGCTCACCGGAGAGGTGGTATGTGGAAGAGACCCAGTACTTC	CASSPERWYVEETQYF
TRBD2	TRBV29-1	NA	TRBJ2-2	TGCAGCGTTGCGTTTGGGGGGGAGAACACCGGGGAGCTGTTTTTT	CSVAFGGENTGELFF
TRBD1	TRBV10-3	NA	TRBJ1-5	TGTGCCATCAGTACTGGACAGGGTGGGCAGCCCCAGCATTTT	CAISTGQGGQPQHF
NA	TRBV7-2	NA	TRBJ2-2	TGTGCCAGCAGCCGGGCCCTGAACGGGGAGCTGTTTTTT	CASSRALNGELFF
TRBD1	TRBV6-5	NA	TRBJ1-2	TGTGCCAGCAGTCGGACAGGGGGTAACTATGGCTACACCTTC	CASSRTGGNYGYTF
NA	TRBV14	NA	TRBJ1-1	TGTGCCAGCAGCCAAGAAGGAGCGAGTCAGCACACTGAAGCTTTCTTT	CASSQEGASQHTEAFF
TRBD2	TRBV3-1	NA	TRBJ2-3	TGTGCCAGCAGCCAGGGGCGGGGGGAGACAGATACGCAGTATTTT	CASSQGRGETDTQYF
NA	TRBV5-1	NA	TRBJ1-5	TGCGCCAGCAGCCTGGGGGACGGTAGCAATCAGCCCCAGCATTTT	CASSLGDGSNQPQHF
NA	TRBV5-6	NA	TRBJ1-5	TGTGCCAGCAGCTCTTACAAGTATAGCAATCAGCCCCAGCATTTT	CASSSYKYSNQPQHF
TRBD1	TRBV20-1	NA	TRBJ2-7	TGCAGTGCTGCCTTCCGGGACAGCTACGAGCAGTACTTC	CSAAFRDSYEQYF
TRBD1	TRBV7-2	NA	TRBJ2-3	TGTGCCAGCAGCTTCACAGGGGTGGGAGATACGCAGTATTTT	CASSFTGVGDTQYF
NA	TRBV14	NA	TRBJ2-4	TGTGCCAGCAGTTCCGGAGACCAAAACATTCAGTACTTC	CASSSGDQNIQYF